Below, one T cell receptor (beta chain) is given with its context. The source of the sample is a study of T-cell reconstitution after alpha-beta-depleted transplantation in children. The CDR3 runs 16 residues. Per germline, CDR1 MGHRA and CDR2 YSYEKL. J was trimmed by 4 bases and V by 0 bases; bases with no gene match: 3. Construction of the TCRbeta library involved unique molecular identifiers. Each CDR3 protein gets one entry after TCRdb re-called the PCR reads with MiXCR. The table has fewer than 1 million distinct CDR3 sequences, roughly 15% seen once. This chain joins TRBV4-1 and TRBJ2-1; TRBD1 aligns across 10 bases. The TCR was taken from a male patient aged 10 to 17 who had a stem cell transplant for acute lymphoblastic leukemia, so the T cells may come from the graft donor. This sample comprised PBMCs, mostly from graft donor cells, obtained 360 days after TCRalphabeta/CD19-depleted stem cell transplant. The CDR3 DNA sequence: TGCGCCAGCAGCCAAGAGGACAGGGGGTCATACAATGAGCAGTTCTTC. As protein: CASSQEDRGSYNEQFF.